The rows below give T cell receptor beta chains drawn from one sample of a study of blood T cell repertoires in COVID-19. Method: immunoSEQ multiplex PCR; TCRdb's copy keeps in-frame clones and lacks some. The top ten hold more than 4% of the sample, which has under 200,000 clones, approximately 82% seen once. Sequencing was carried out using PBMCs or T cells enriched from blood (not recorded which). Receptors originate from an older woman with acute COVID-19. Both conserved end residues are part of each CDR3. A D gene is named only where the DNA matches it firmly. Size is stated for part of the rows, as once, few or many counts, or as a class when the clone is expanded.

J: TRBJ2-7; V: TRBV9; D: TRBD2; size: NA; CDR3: CASSPRVAGGSYEQYF; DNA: TGTGCCAGCAGCCCCCGGGTAGCGGGAGGCTCCTACGAGCAGTACTTC
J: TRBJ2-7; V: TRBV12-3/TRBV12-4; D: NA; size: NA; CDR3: CASSLGRSYEQYF; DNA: TGTGCCAGCAGTTTAGGACGGAGCTACGAGCAGTACTTC
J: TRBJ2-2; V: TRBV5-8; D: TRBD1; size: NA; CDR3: CAGKQGRHSGELFF; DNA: TGTGCCGGGAAACAGGGGCGCCATTCCGGGGAGCTGTTTTTT
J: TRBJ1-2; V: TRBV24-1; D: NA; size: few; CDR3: CATSDFDRAYGYTF; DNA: TGTGCCACCAGTGATTTCGACAGAGCCTATGGCTACACCTTC
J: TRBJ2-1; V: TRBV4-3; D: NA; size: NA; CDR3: CASSQDQASPGNEQFF; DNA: TGCGCCAGCAGCCAAGATCAAGCCAGCCCGGGAAATGAGCAGTTCTTC
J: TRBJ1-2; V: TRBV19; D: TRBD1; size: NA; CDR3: CASSGGQAFGYTF; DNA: TGTGCCAGTAGTGGGGGACAGGCCTTTGGCTACACCTTC
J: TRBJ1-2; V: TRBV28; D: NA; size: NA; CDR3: CASSPDRGYTF; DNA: TGTGCCAGCAGCCCCGACAGGGGCTACACCTTC
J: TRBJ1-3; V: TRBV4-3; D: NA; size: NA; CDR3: CASSQDGRGSGTIYF; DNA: TGCGCCAGCAGCCAAGATGGAAGGGGAAGTGGTACCATATATTTT
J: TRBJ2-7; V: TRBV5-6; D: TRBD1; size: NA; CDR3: CASSFTGTDIPQYF; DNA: TGTGCCAGCAGCTTCACCGGGACAGATATACCCCAGTACTTC
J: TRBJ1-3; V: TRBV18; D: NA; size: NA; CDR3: CASSPHGTRGLRTGNTIYF; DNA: TGTGCCAGCTCACCTCACGGGACAAGGGGATTAAGAACTGGAAACACCATATATTTT
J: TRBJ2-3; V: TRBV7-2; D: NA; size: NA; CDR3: CASSPVHGGFGTDTQYF; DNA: TGTGCCAGCAGCCCAGTACACGGAGGGTTCGGCACAGATACGCAGTATTTT
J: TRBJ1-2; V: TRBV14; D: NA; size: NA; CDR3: CASSQLAGYIGYTF; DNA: TGTGCCAGCAGCCAACTGGCAGGATATATTGGCTACACCTTC
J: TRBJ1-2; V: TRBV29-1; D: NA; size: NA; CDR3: CSVPPTEDGYTF; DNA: TGCAGCGTCCCCCCGACAGAGGATGGCTACACCTTC